This TCR beta chain is from a study of PD-L1 blockade in urothelial cancer. Study overall: Blood was subjected to analysis at 3 weeks (second dose) and 6 weeks following treatment start.

As to time point: peripheral blood 6 weeks after treatment start. Anywhere from 1 to 8 samples came from each patient, spanning pretreatment and on-treatment. There are 15 residues in the CDR3. The V and J ends lost 10 bases and 2 bases respectively, with 17 bases between them. The germline CDR1 and CDR2 sequences are MNHNY and SVGAGI (reference sequence). Synthetic TCR analog templates were spiked into each PCR. Here immunoSEQ multiplex PCR was the method, and the copy in TCRdb shows in-frame clones only, minus some. In the table there are some 110,000 clones, 80% to 95% of which are singletons. This clone was seen just once.

Material: PBMCs, obtained around atezolizumab (anti-PD-L1) treatment. This chain joins TRBV6-6 and TRBJ2-2; maybe TRBD1 (6 bases). This TCR was recovered from a man between 60 and 75 years old with urothelial cancer. Here the CDR3 DNA reads TGTGCCACACTTCCGGGACAACTCAACACCGGGGAGCTGTTTTTT. Amino acids: CATLPGQLNTGELFF.